This TCR beta chain was captured by sequencing in a study of regulatory T cells in long-lasting Graves disease. Researchers made TCR beta libraries by using iRepertoire HTBI primers and running Arm-PCR on CDR3 regions. TCRdb re-called the multiplex PCR reads through MiXCR, storing one row per CDR3 protein. This sample has about 430,000 distinct CDR3 sequences, with 15% found just once. Ten or more counts support this clonotype. The time point denotes: newly diagnosed GD, antithyroid drugs for less than 3 months. From RNA extracted from PBMCs, the TCR library was made. From germline, CDR1 is SNHLY and CDR2 FYNNEI. Between the trimmed V and J ends, which lost 4 bases and 1 base, there was a span of 7 bases. This CDR3 is built from 14 residues. The data also belong to a second study, concerning T cells in Graves' hyperthyroidism and ophthalmopathy.

The source material was peripheral blood mononuclear cells (PBMCs), sampled at new diagnosis, from a patient treated with antithyroid drugs. The TCR sequence derives from a woman aged 40 to 50 with Graves disease. The chain recombines TRBV2 with TRBJ1-4, with a possible D match to TRBD1 (5 bases). In DNA, the CDR3 is TGTGCCAGCAGTGGGACACTAACTAATGAAAAACTGTTTTTT. It encodes CASSGTLTNEKLFF. Drawing the rest from reference TRBV2 and TRBJ1-4, the complete variable domain is EPEVTQTPSHQVTQMGQEVILRCVPISNHLYFYWYRQILGQKVEFLVSFYNNEISEKSEIFDDQFSVERPDGSNFTLKIRSTKLEDSAMYFCASSGTLTNEKLFFGSGTQLSVL.